Here is one T cell receptor beta chain with its context. Its antigen is unknown. Clones were sequenced by immunoSEQ multiplex PCR, and TCRdb holds only the in-frame ones, with some missing. The table records tens of thousands of clones, roughly 72% of them present only once. These data belong to a study of a mutant IDH1 vaccine in newly diagnosed glioma. Overall study: With temozolomide cycles, or 4-6 weeks after radiotherapy alone, vaccination was started. Patients previously underwent radiotherapy, temozolomide, or both, and most underwent both.

The CDR3 runs 15 residues. The germline V gene encodes CDR1 MNHEY and CDR2 SMNVEV (reference sequence). V lost 5 bases to trimming and J lost 1 base, with 14 bases between them. The study's findings and limits: Any relationship between pseudoprogression and changes in top peripheral T cell clonotypes seemed absent.

Time point described: week 11, during vaccination. Each vaccine dose was 300 ug of mutant IDH1 20-mer peptide, with topical imiquimod. Donors' newly diagnosed IDH1-mutant WHO grade 3 or 4 astrocytomas lacked nuclear ATRX. This TCR came from a man in his late teens or twenties with glioma. Some clones in this sample may be carry-over from other donors' samples. The chain links TRBV27 to TRBJ2-5; D tentatively fits TRBD1 or TRBD2 (5 bases each). This specimen consisted of peripheral blood mononuclear cells (PBMCs), obtained from a glioma patient whose treatment included an IDH1 peptide vaccine. CDR3 DNA sequence: TGTGCCAGCAGTCCCCAGGGACGTCCCCAAGAGACCCAGTACTTC. This gives the protein CASSPQGRPQETQYF.